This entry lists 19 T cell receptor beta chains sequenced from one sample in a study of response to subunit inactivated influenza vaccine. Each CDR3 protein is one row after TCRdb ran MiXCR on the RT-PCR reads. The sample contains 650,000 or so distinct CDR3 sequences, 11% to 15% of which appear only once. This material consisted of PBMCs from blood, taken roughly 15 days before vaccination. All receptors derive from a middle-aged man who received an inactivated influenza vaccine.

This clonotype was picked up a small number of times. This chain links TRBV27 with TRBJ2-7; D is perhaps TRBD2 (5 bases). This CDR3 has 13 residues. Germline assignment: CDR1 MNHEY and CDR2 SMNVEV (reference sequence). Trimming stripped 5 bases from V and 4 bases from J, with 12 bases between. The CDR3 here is CASSPEGTYEQYF. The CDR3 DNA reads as TGTGCCAGCAGTCCCGAGGGCACGTACGAGCAGTACTTC.

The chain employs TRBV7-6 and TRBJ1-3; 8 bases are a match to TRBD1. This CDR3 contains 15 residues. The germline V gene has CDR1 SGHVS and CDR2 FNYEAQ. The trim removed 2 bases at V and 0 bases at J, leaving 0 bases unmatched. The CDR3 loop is CASSLQGASGNTIYF. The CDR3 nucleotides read TGTGCCAGCAGCTTACAGGGGGCCTCTGGAAACACCATATATTTT. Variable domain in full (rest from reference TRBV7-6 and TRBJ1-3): GAGVSQSPRYKVTKRGQDVALRCDPISGHVSLYWYRQALGQGPEFLTYFNYEAQQDKSGLPNDRFSAERPEGSISTLTIQRTEQRDSAMYRCASSLQGASGNTIYFGEGSWLTVV.

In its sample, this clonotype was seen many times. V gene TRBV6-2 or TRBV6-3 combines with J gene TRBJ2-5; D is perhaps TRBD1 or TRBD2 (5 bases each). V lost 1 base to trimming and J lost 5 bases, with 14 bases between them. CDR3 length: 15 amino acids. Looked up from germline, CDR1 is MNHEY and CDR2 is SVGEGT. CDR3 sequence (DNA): TGTGCCAGCAGTTACTTATCGGCAGAGGGGGAGACCCAGTACTTC. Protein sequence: CASSYLSAEGETQYF.

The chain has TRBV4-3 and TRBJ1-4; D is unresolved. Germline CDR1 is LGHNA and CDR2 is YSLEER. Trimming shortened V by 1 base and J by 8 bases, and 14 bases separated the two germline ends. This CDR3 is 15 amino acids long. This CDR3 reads CASSQVASIKEKLFF. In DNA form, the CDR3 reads TGCGCCAGCAGCCAAGTGGCATCGATAAAAGAAAAACTGTTTTTT.

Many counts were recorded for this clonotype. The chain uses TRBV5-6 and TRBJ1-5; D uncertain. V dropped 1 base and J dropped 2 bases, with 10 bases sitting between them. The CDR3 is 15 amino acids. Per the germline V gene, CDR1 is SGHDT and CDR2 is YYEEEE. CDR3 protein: CASSLSLPGNQPQHF. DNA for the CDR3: TGTGCCAGCAGCTTGTCACTTCCGGGCAATCAGCCCCAGCATTTT.

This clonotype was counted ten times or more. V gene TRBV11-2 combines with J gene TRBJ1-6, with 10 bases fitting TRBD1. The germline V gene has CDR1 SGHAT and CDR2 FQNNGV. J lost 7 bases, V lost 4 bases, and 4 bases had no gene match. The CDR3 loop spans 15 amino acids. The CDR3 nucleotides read TGTGCCAGCAGCTACGGGACAGGGGTAAATTCACCCCTCCACTTT. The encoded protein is CASSYGTGVNSPLHF.

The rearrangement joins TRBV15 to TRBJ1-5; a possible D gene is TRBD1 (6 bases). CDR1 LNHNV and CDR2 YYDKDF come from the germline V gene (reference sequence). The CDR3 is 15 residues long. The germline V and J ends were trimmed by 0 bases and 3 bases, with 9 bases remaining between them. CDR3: CATSRDGGYNQPQHF. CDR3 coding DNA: TGTGCCACCAGCAGAGATGGGGGCTACAATCAGCCCCAGCATTTT.

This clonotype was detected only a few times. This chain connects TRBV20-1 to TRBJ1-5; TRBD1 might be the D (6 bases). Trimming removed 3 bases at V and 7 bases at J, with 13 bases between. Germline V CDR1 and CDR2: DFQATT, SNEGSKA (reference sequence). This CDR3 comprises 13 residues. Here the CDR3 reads CSASGGAQQPQHF. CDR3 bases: TGCAGTGCTAGTGGGGGGGCGCAGCAGCCCCAGCATTTT.

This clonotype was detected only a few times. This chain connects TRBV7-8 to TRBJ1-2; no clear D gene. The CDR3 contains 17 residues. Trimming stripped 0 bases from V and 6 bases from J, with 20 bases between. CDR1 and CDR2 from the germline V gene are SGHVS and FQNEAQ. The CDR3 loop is CASSLAAWWQLSDGYTF. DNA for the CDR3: TGTGCCAGCAGCTTAGCAGCGTGGTGGCAGTTGAGCGATGGCTACACCTTC.

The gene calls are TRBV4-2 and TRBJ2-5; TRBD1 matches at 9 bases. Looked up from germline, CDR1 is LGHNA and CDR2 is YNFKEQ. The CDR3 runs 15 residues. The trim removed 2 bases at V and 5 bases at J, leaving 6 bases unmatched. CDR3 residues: CASSQPGQGYETQYF. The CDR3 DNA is TGTGCCAGCAGCCAACCGGGACAGGGATACGAGACCCAGTACTTC.

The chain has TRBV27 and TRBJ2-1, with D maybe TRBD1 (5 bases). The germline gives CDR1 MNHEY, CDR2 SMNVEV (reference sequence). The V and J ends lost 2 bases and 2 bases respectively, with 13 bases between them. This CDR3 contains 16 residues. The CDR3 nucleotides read TGTGCCAGCAGTTTAGAAAACAGGCTTACCTACAATGAGCAGTTCTTC. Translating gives CASSLENRLTYNEQFF.

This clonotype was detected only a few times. The DNA for the CDR3 is TGTGCCAGCAAACCGGGAATTGCCGACGAGCAGTACTTC. Translated: CASKPGIADEQYF. The rearrangement links TRBV3-1 to TRBJ2-7, with a weak D call TRBD2 (5 bases). Germline CDR1 LGHDT, CDR2 YNNKEL (reference sequence). V was clipped by 7 bases and J by 5 bases, with 15 bases between them. The CDR3 is 13 residues long.

CDR3 residues: CASSPNRAGANVLTF. CDR3 nucleotide sequence: TGTGCCAGCAGTCCTAACAGGGCTGGGGCCAACGTCCTGACTTTC. The chain is built from TRBV12-3 or TRBV12-4 and TRBJ2-6; tentative D call: TRBD1 (6 bases). The CDR3 has 15 residues. V shed 5 bases and J shed 2 bases, with 10 bases lying between them.

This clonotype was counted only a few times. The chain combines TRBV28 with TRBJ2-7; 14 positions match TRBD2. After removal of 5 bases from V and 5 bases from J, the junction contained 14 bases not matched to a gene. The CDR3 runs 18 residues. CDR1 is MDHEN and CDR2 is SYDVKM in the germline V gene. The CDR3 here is CASSPYRLAGGTLHEQYF. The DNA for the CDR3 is TGTGCCAGCAGTCCCTACCGACTAGCGGGGGGGACCCTCCACGAGCAGTACTTC.

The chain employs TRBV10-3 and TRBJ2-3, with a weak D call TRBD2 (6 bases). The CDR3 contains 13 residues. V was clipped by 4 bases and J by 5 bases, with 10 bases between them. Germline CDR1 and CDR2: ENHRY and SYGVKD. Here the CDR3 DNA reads TGTGCCATCAGTGGGGGAGGAATAGATACGCAGTATTTT. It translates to CAISGGGIDTQYF.

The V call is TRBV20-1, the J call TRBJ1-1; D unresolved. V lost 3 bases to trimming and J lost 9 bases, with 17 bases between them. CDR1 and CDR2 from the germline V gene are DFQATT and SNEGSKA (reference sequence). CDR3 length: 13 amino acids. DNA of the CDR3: TGCAGTGCTAGGCTGGACGGCACAAGTAAAGCTTTCTTT. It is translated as CSARLDGTSKAFF.

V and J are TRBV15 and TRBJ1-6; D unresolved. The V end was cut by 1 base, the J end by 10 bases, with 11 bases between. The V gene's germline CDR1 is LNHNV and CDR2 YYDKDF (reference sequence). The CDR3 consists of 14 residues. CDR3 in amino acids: CATSRAVEGSPLHF. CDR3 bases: TGTGCCACCAGCAGAGCTGTGGAGGGCTCACCCCTCCACTTT.

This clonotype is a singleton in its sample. CDR3 sequence (DNA): TGCGCCAGCAGCTTTCGGCCCCAGACAGGGGTCAATAACATTCAGTACTTC. Residues: CASSFRPQTGVNNIQYF. J is TRBJ2-4 and V is TRBV5-1, with 8 bases fitting TRBD1. In germline, CDR1 is SGHRS, CDR2 YFSETQ. The ends lost 2 bases at V and 7 bases at J; junction bases unmatched: 14. This CDR3 is built from 17 residues.

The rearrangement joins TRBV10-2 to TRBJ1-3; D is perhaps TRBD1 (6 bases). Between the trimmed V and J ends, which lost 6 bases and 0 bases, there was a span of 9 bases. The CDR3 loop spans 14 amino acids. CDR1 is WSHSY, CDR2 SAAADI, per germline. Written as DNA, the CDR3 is TGCGCCAGCAGACAGGGACCCTCTGGAAACACCATATATTTT. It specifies CASRQGPSGNTIYF.